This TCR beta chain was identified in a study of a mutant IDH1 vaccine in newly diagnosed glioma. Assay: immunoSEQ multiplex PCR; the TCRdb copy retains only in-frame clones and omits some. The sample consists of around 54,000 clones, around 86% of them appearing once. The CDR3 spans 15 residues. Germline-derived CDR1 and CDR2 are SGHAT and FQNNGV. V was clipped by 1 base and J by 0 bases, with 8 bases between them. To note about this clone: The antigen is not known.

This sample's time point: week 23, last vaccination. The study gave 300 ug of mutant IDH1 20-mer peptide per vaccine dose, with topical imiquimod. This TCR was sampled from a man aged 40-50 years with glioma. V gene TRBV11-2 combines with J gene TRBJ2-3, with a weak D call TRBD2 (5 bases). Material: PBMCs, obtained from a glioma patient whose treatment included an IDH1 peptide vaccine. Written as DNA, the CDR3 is TGTGCCAGCAGCTTAGGCGGGCTTAGCACAGATACGCAGTATTTT. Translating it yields CASSLGGLSTDTQYF.